These 2 T cell receptor beta chains originate from one sample sequenced in a study of spatial heterogeneity in lung cancer. Time point: blood at routine non-recurrence follow-up after resection. The study sequenced unsorted whole RNA from tumor, nontumor lung or frozen PBMC. TCRdb recomputed calls from the 5' RACE reads with MiXCR, one row per CDR3 protein. The sample has around 47,000 distinct CDR3 sequences; around 7% are singletons. This specimen was PBMCs, taken at follow-up. All receptors come from a female donor with early-stage non-small cell lung cancer.

Worth noting for this clonotype: A read error may explain this, as a much larger clone is one base away. The chain has TRBV7-2 and TRBJ1-6, with D possibly being TRBD1 (5 bases). CDR3 length: 15 amino acids. Per germline, CDR1 SGHTA and CDR2 FQGNSA. Here the CDR3 reads CASSLVRDYISPLHF. For the CDR3, the DNA is TGTGCCAGCAGCTTAGTTCGGGACTATATTTCACCCCTCCACTTT.

This clonotype was seen at least ten times. This chain connects TRBV7-8 to TRBJ1-5; D is ambiguous. CDR3 size: 13 residues. Germline CDR1 is SGHVS and CDR2 is FQNEAQ. The V end lost 1 base, the J end lost 7 bases, and 8 bases lay between the germline ends. The CDR3 bases are TGTGCCAGCAGCTTAGTCGTACAGCAGCCCCAGCATTTT. It translates to CASSLVVQQPQHF.